These 14 T cell receptor beta chains originate from one sample sequenced in a study of blood T cells in healthy people across ages. A second PCR of roughly 7 to 11 cycles used a sample-barcoded 5' primer and a J-beta primer mix. MiXCR, applied by TCRdb to the 5' RACE reads, yields one record per CDR3 protein. The data show around 1.7 million distinct CDR3 sequences, with roughly 28% seen just once and 7.7% held by the top ten. The sample taken for sequencing was blood. These receptor sequences come from a woman in her 30s in good health.

This clonotype appeared many times. This rearrangement joins TRBV10-3 to TRBJ2-7, with TRBD1 as a possible D gene (6 bases). This CDR3 is 15 amino acids long. CDR1 is ENHRY, CDR2 SYGVKD, per germline. V lost 2 bases to trimming and J lost 4 bases, with 15 bases between them. The CDR3 protein is CAISEANIQGYEQYF. The CDR3 nucleotides are TGTGCCATCAGTGAGGCTAACATACAGGGTTACGAGCAGTACTTC.

With regard to this clonotype: An end of the junction does not agree with germline; a read error may underlie this. V is TRBV6-5 and J is TRBJ2-7; 8 positions match TRBD1. The DNA end favors TRBJ2-5, so the J call may be wrong. The germline gives CDR1 MNHEY, CDR2 SVGAGI. The CDR3 is 15 residues long. CDR3 nucleotides: TGTGCCAACAGTTTCGCGGACAGGGATAGCAAGACCCAGTACTTC. Protein: CANSFADRDSKTQYF.

V and J are TRBV24-1 and TRBJ2-1, with D perhaps being TRBD1 or TRBD2 (6 bases each). The CDR3 covers 18 residues. In germline, CDR1 is KGHDR, CDR2 SFDVKD. The germline V and J ends were trimmed by 4 bases and 5 bases, with 23 bases remaining between them. The CDR3 DNA reads as TGTGCCACCAGTGACAATCCCGGGGGCGGGACTCCCAACAATGAGCAGTTCTTC. Protein: CATSDNPGGGTPNNEQFF.

The J gene is TRBJ1-5, the V gene TRBV7-8; D gene unclear. Trimming removed 4 bases from V and 3 bases from J, with 7 bases in between. Germline V gene lookup returns CDR1 SGHVS and CDR2 FQNEAQ. This CDR3 is built from 13 residues. The CDR3 DNA reads as TGTGCCAGCAGCTGGCAAATCAATCAGCCCCAGCATTTT. It yields the protein CASSWQINQPQHF.

This clonotype was counted only a few times. This chain joins TRBV6-1 and TRBJ1-1; D is possibly TRBD1 (5 bases). The CDR3 runs 14 residues. From germline, CDR1 is MNHNS and CDR2 SASEGT. V was trimmed by 2 bases and J by 4 bases, leaving 11 bases between them. CDR3 nucleotides: TGTGCCAGCAGTGAAATGGGACGGACCACTGAAGCTTTCTTT. This codes for CASSEMGRTTEAFF.

In its sample, this clonotype was seen a few times. This chain joins TRBV5-1 and TRBJ1-6; 10 positions agree with TRBD1. Germline CDR1 and CDR2: SGHRS and YFSETQ. The CDR3 is 16 residues long. The junction had 4 bases not matched to a gene; V was cut back by 0 bases and J by 7 bases. CDR3 DNA: TGCGCCAGCAGCTTGGGCCGGACAGGGGGAAATTCACCCCTCCACTTT. This codes for CASSLGRTGGNSPLHF.

The sample holds many counts of this clonotype. This chain connects TRBV20-1 to TRBJ1-2; D call uncertain. Trimming left V 0 bases short and J 5 bases short, with 13 bases between. The CDR3 covers 14 residues. Germline-derived CDR1 and CDR2 are DFQATT and SNEGSKA (reference sequence). The CDR3 DNA is TGCAGTGCTAGAGAGCCCGGACGGTCATATGGCTACACCTTC. Its protein product is CSAREPGRSYGYTF.

V and J are TRBV20-1 and TRBJ2-7, with D perhaps TRBD1 (6 bases). This CDR3 is 17 amino acids long. V dropped 5 bases and J dropped 2 bases, with 25 bases sitting between them. CDR1 and CDR2 from the germline V gene are DFQATT and SNEGSKA (reference sequence). CDR3 DNA sequence: TGCAGTGCTCGTCGTTCCGTCCGGGCGGACAGTCCCTACGAGCAGTACTTC. It codes for CSARRSVRADSPYEQYF.

For this clonotype: A much larger clonotype is one base distant, so this may be a read error. The rearrangement uses TRBV13 and TRBJ2-1; D is perhaps TRBD1 or TRBD2 (5 bases each). The CDR3 contains 13 residues. CDR1 is PRHDT and CDR2 is FYEKMQ in the germline V gene (reference sequence). CDR3 residues: CARSPRRGAEQFF. CDR3 sequence (DNA): TGTGCCCGCAGCCCGAGACGGGGCGCTGAGCAGTTCTTC. The full variable domain, with the rest looked up from reference TRBV13 and TRBJ2-1, is AAGVIQSPRHLIKEKRETATLKCYPIPRHDTVYWYQQGPGQDPQFLISFYEKMQSDKGSIPDRFSAQQFSDYHSELNMSSLELGDSALYFCARSPRRGAEQFFGPGTRLTVL.

CDR3 protein: CASGYTGGDTQYF. In nucleotides, the CDR3 is TGTGCTAGTGGTTATACAGGGGGAGATACGCAGTATTTT. The rearrangement joins TRBV12-5 to TRBJ2-3; the match to TRBD1 covers 8 bases. There are 13 residues in the CDR3. After removal of 4 bases from V and 5 bases from J, the junction contained 2 bases not matched to a gene. Germline CDR1 LGHNT, CDR2 FRNRAP.

This clonotype was picked up many times. V usage is TRBV11-2 and J usage is TRBJ2-7; the D gene could be TRBD1 or TRBD2 (5 bases each). The germline gives CDR1 SGHAT, CDR2 FQNNGV. CDR3 length equals 13 residues. The V end was cut by 6 bases, the J end by 5 bases, with 14 bases between. CDR3 sequence: CASRSIGGDEQYF. In DNA form, the CDR3 reads TGTGCCAGCAGATCTATTGGGGGTGACGAGCAGTACTTC.

The gene calls are TRBV3-1 and TRBJ1-5; 7 bases align to TRBD1. CDR3 size: 18 residues. The V and J ends lost 1 base and 0 bases, in that order; junction bases with no gene match: 9. Germline loops: CDR1 LGHDT, CDR2 YNNKEL (reference sequence). For the CDR3, the DNA is TGTGCCAGCAGCCAAGTTCGGCAGGGGGGGGTTAGCAATCAGCCCCAGCATTTT. Protein sequence: CASSQVRQGGVSNQPQHF.

This clonotype was found many times. CDR3 region: CASSLEGLARSNEQFF. CDR3 bases: TGTGCCAGCAGCTTAGAGGGACTAGCTAGGTCCAATGAGCAGTTCTTC. V gene TRBV7-9 combines with J gene TRBJ2-1; 9 positions match TRBD2. The CDR3 runs 16 residues. J was trimmed by 6 bases and V by 1 base; bases with no gene match: 7. Germline V lookup: CDR1 SEHNR, CDR2 FQNEAQ (reference sequence).

The rearrangement links TRBV7-9 to TRBJ2-2; D is perhaps TRBD2 (5 bases). Germline CDR1 SEHNR, CDR2 FQNEAQ (reference sequence). V was clipped by 8 bases and J by 6 bases, with 16 bases between them. The CDR3 is 14 amino acids. The DNA of the CDR3 is TGTGCCAGCCCTAGCAGTGGGAGCCCCGGGGAGCTGTTTTTT. Its protein product is CASPSSGSPGELFF.